The T cell receptor beta chain described here comes from a study of shared clonotypes between healthy human individuals. Per germline, CDR1 GTSNPN and CDR2 SVGIG (reference sequence). V lost 3 bases to trimming and J lost 3 bases; unmatched junction nucleotides: 4. The CDR3 extends over 13 amino acids. In the case of this clone: A far larger clone is just one base off, so this is likely a read error. This sample also contains other DNA sequences that code for the same CDR3.

Data came from immunoSEQ multiplex PCR; TCRdb stores just in-frame clones and leaves some out. The sample contains over 400,000 clones, 81% of which appear only once. The sequence was collected from a woman aged 40-49 years in good health. Some clones in this sample may be carry-over from other donors' samples. This chain links TRBV30 with TRBJ1-1, with 7 bases fitting TRBD1. The material sequenced was PBMCs. CDR3 DNA sequence: TGTGCCTGGAGCGACAGGGCATACACTGAAGCTTTCTTT. This codes for CAWSDRAYTEAFF.